This entry lists 15 T cell receptor beta chains sequenced from one sample in a study of T cells of healthy individuals. TCRdb recomputed calls from the 5' RACE reads with MiXCR, one row per CDR3 protein. The sample includes tens of thousands of distinct CDR3 sequences, 3.5% to 5.5% of them seen just once. The receptors were sampled from a human donor in good health.

This clonotype was recorded many times. The rearrangement uses TRBV13 and TRBJ1-1, with TRBD1 matching 8 bases. In germline, CDR1 is PRHDT, CDR2 FYEKMQ (reference sequence). Unmatched junction bases numbered 6, after V lost 5 bases and J lost 1 base. This CDR3 spans 15 amino acids. The CDR3 is CASSLWDRWNTEAFF. The CDR3 DNA reads as TGTGCCAGCAGCCTCTGGGACAGGTGGAACACTGAAGCTTTCTTT.

This clonotype was recorded many times. J is TRBJ2-2 and V is TRBV20-1; the match to TRBD2 covers 8 bases. Trimming took 3 bases from V and 3 from J; bases not matched to a gene: 6. This CDR3 is built from 15 residues. Germline-derived CDR1 and CDR2 are DFQATT and SNEGSKA (reference sequence). The CDR3 DNA sequence: TGCAGTGCTAGGAGGCGGGGGGCATACACCGGGGAGCTGTTTTTT. This translates into CSARRRGAYTGELFF.

V usage is TRBV5-1 and J usage is TRBJ1-1; 10 bases agree with TRBD1. Germline trimming cut 4 bases from V and 5 bases from J; bases unmatched to any gene: 8. Germline V gene data show CDR1 as SGHRS and CDR2 as YFSETQ. This CDR3 comprises 15 residues. The CDR3 nucleotides read TGCGCCAGCAGCCGGAAGCCGGACAGGGGGACTGAAGCTTTCTTT. Translated, it gives CASSRKPDRGTEAFF.

The rearrangement joins TRBV30 to TRBJ2-1; D possibly uses TRBD1 or TRBD2 (6 bases each). Trimming removed 0 bases from V and 6 bases from J, with 15 bases in between. CDR3 size: 15 residues. Germline values: CDR1 GTSNPN, CDR2 SVGIG (reference sequence). The CDR3 loop is CAWSVGGTTSNEQFF. CDR3 bases: TGTGCCTGGAGTGTAGGGGGGACAACTTCCAATGAGCAGTTCTTC.

This clonotype was seen many times. V is TRBV10-3 and J is TRBJ2-1; perhaps TRBD2 as D (5 bases). This CDR3 is built from 15 residues. V shed 6 bases and J shed 9 bases, with 21 bases lying between them. The V gene's germline CDR1 is ENHRY and CDR2 SYGVKD. The CDR3 protein is CAIRDRPSPAIEQFF. CDR3 DNA: TGTGCCATCAGGGATCGACCTAGCCCGGCCATTGAGCAGTTCTTC.

V is TRBV27 and J is TRBJ2-1; 7 bases match TRBD1. The CDR3 is made up of 12 amino acids. J was trimmed by 5 bases and V by 9 bases; bases with no gene match: 4. Germline V gene lookup returns CDR1 MNHEY and CDR2 SMNVEV (reference sequence). The CDR3 here is CASGTAHNEQFF. The CDR3 DNA sequence: TGTGCCAGTGGGACAGCACACAATGAGCAGTTCTTC.

The table lists this clonotype with many counts. The V and J genes are TRBV18 and TRBJ2-1; a possible D gene is TRBD2 (6 bases). This CDR3 has 15 amino acids. CDR1 and CDR2 (germline): KGHSH, LQKENI. Trimming took off 1 base at V and 8 bases at J, with 15 bases between the two ends. The DNA of the CDR3 is TGTGCCAGCTCACCACGGGACTTCCAGGGTCATGAGCAGTTCTTC. Protein sequence: CASSPRDFQGHEQFF.

This clonotype has ten or more counts. This chain uses TRBV20-1 with TRBJ2-7; D uncertain. Germline lookup yields CDR1 DFQATT and CDR2 SNEGSKA (reference sequence). There are 15 residues in the CDR3. V was trimmed by 5 bases and J by 2 bases, leaving 19 bases between them. CDR3 coding DNA: TGCAGTGCTTCGAGTAACAGACGACCTACCTACGAGCAGTACTTC. Translating it yields CSASSNRRPTYEQYF.

Many counts were recorded for this clonotype. The chain uses TRBV20-1 and TRBJ1-1; tentative D call: TRBD1 (6 bases). With 2 bases removed from V and 0 bases from J, the gap between germline ends came to 13 bases. Germline CDR1 is DFQATT and CDR2 is SNEGSKA (reference sequence). This CDR3 region has 15 residues. CDR3 in amino acids: CSARPLDRMNTEAFF. The CDR3 coding sequence is TGCAGTGCTAGACCGTTGGACAGAATGAACACTGAAGCTTTCTTT.

In its sample, this clonotype was seen many times. The chain couples TRBV12-3 or TRBV12-4 to TRBJ1-5; D remains ambiguous. The CDR3 length is 16 residues. V gave up 2 bases and J gave up 2 bases, with 13 bases separating them. The CDR3 DNA reads as TGTGCCAGCAGTTTACGGTCGACTGGGGGCAATCAGCCCCAGCATTTT. Encoded protein: CASSLRSTGGNQPQHF.

The V and J genes are TRBV11-2 and TRBJ2-3, with a possible D match to TRBD1 (5 bases). With 5 bases removed from V and 6 bases from J, the gap between germline ends came to 9 bases. Germline CDR1 and CDR2: SGHAT and FQNNGV. This CDR3 is built from 12 residues. Here the CDR3 reads CASSRTQDTQYF. DNA for the CDR3: TGTGCCAGCAGCCGGACACAGGATACGCAGTATTTT.

There are many counts of this clonotype. The rearrangement joins TRBV20-1 to TRBJ2-3; D not certain. V was pared by 6 bases and J by 4 bases, with 17 bases between. The CDR3 is 14 amino acids. Germline CDR1 reads DFQATT; CDR2 reads SNEGSKA (reference sequence). CDR3 coding DNA: TGCAGTGCAACGGACGAGGAAAGGTCAGATACGCAGTATTTT. Amino acids: CSATDEERSDTQYF.

This clonotype was found many times. The chain carries TRBV30 and TRBJ2-3, with D maybe TRBD2 (5 bases). Trimming took off 0 bases at V and 1 base at J, with 11 bases between the two ends. CDR1 GTSNPN and CDR2 SVGIG come from the germline V gene (reference sequence). This CDR3 has 15 residues. CDR3 residues: CAWSVFGRGTDTQYF. CDR3 bases: TGTGCCTGGAGTGTATTCGGGCGGGGCACAGATACGCAGTATTTT.

In this sample, this clonotype turned up a few times. The genes are TRBV20-1 and TRBJ1-2; no clear D gene. The CDR3 covers 10 residues. The V gene lost 5 bases and the J gene lost 4 bases, with 5 bases spanning the gap. Germline V gene data show CDR1 as DFQATT and CDR2 as SNEGSKA (reference sequence). CDR3 coding DNA: TGCAGTGCTGGGGTCTATGGCTACACCTTC. Its translation is CSAGVYGYTF.

This clonotype was observed many times. The J gene is TRBJ2-1, the V gene TRBV20-1; 9 bases match TRBD2. The CDR3 is 16 residues long. V dropped 5 bases and J dropped 4; count of bases not matched to a gene: 12. Germline CDR1 and CDR2: DFQATT and SNEGSKA (reference sequence). CDR3 in amino acids: CSAPPSGAGGYNEQFF. The CDR3 DNA reads TGCAGTGCTCCCCCGAGCGGGGCGGGGGGGTACAATGAGCAGTTCTTC.